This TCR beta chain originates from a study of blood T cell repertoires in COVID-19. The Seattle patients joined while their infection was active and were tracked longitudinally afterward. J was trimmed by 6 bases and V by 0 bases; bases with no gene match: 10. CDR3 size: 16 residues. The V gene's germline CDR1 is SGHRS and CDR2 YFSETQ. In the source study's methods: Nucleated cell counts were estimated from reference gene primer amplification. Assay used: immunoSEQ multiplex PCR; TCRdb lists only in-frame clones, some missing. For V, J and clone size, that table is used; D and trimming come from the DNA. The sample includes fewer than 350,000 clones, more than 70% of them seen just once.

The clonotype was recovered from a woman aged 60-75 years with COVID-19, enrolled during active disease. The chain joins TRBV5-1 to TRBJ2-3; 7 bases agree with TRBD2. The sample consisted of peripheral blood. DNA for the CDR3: TGCGCCAGCAGCTTGGTCCAGGGAAGGCGGGGGGATACGCAGTATTTT. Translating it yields CASSLVQGRRGDTQYF.